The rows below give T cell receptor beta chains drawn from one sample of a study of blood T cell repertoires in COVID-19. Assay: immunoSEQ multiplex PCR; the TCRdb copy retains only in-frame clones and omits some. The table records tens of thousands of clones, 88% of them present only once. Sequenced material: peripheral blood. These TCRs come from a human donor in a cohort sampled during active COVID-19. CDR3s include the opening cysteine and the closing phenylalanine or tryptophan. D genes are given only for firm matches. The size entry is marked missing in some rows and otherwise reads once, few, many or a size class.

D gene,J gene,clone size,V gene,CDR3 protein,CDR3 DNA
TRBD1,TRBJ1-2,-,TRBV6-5,CASSYSRGGGGYTF,TGTGCCAGCAGTTACTCGAGAGGGGGCGGTGGCTACACCTTC
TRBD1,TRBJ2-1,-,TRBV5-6,CASSLRTGQGSAQFF,TGTGCCAGCAGCTTGCGAACGGGACAGGGTTCCGCGCAGTTCTTC
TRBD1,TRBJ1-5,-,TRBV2,CASSVGQEKPQHF,TGTGCCAGCAGTGTGGGACAGGAGAAGCCCCAGCATTTT
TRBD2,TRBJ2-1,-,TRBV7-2,CASSVTLAGAYYNEQFF,TGTGCCAGCAGCGTAACTCTAGCGGGGGCATACTACAATGAGCAGTTCTTC
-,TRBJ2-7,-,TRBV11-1,CASSLVPRGNEQYF,TGTGCCAGCAGCTTAGTCCCCAGGGGCAACGAGCAGTACTTC
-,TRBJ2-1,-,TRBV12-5,CASGLGYRDNEQFF,TGTGCTAGTGGTTTGGGATACAGGGACAATGAGCAGTTCTTC
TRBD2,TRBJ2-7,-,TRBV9,CASSPGFSRAGGGERYEQYF,TGTGCCAGCAGCCCGGGGTTTTCGCGAGCCGGCGGGGGGGAACGCTACGAGCAGTACTTC
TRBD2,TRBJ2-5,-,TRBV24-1,CATGVPRASGKETQYF,TGTGCCACCGGTGTGCCGAGGGCTAGCGGAAAAGAGACCCAGTACTTC
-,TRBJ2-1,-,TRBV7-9,CASSSRQSSYNEQFF,TGTGCCAGCAGCTCACGACAAAGCTCCTACAATGAGCAGTTCTTC
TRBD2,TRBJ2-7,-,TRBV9,CASSVANWGGEQYF,TGTGCCAGCAGCGTAGCTAATTGGGGGGGCGAGCAGTACTTC
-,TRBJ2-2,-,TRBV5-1,CASTDHPGLNTGELFF,TGCGCCAGCACCGACCATCCAGGGTTGAACACCGGGGAGCTGTTTTTT
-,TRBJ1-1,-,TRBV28,CASPVDPGGVLTEAFF,TGTGCCAGCCCAGTCGATCCGGGGGGGGTTCTCACTGAAGCTTTCTTT
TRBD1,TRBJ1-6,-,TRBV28,CASSLRDRGWSPLHF,TGTGCCAGCAGTCTAAGGGACAGGGGTTGGTCACCCCTCCACTTT
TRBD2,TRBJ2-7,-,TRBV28,CALGTSGKSYEQYF,TGTGCCCTCGGGACTAGCGGGAAGAGCTACGAGCAGTACTTC
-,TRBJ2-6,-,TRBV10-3,CAISESLARSGANVLTF,TGTGCCATCAGTGAGTCTCTAGCGAGGTCTGGGGCCAACGTCCTGACTTTC
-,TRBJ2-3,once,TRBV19,CASRNKGEAITDTQYF,TGTGCCAGTAGGAATAAGGGGGAAGCAATAACAGATACGCAGTATTTT
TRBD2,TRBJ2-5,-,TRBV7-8,CASSLGGGLAEEETQYF,TGTGCCAGCAGCTTAGGGGGGGGACTAGCGGAGGAAGAGACCCAGTACTTC
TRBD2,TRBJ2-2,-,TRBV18,CASSPGLANTGELFF,TGTGCCAGCTCACCAGGACTAGCGAACACCGGGGAGCTGTTTTTT
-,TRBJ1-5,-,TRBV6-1,CASSELPLNQPQHF,TGTGCCAGCAGTGAACTCCCTCTCAATCAGCCCCAGCATTTT
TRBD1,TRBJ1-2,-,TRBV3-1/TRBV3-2,CASRIGTGDGYTF,TGTGCCAGCAGGATCGGGACAGGGGATGGCTACACCTTC
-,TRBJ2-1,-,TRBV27,CASSLSLYNEQFF,TGTGCCAGCAGTTTAAGCCTATACAATGAGCAGTTCTTC
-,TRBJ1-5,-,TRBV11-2,CASSLGSGKGQPQHF,TGTGCCAGCAGCTTAGGATCAGGGAAGGGTCAGCCCCAGCATTTT
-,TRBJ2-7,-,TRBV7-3,CASSLSGVAYEQYF,TGTGCCAGCAGCTTAAGCGGAGTGGCCTACGAGCAGTACTTC
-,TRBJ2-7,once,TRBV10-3,CAISENRDRYEQYF,TGTGCCATCAGTGAAAACAGGGATCGGTACGAGCAGTACTTC
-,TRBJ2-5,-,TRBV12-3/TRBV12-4,CASSLQGSAQYF,TGTGCCAGCAGTTTACAGGGAAGTGCCCAGTACTTC
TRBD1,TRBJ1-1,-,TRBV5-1,CASSLEAGGTEAFF,TGCGCCAGCAGCTTGGAGGCAGGGGGTACTGAAGCTTTCTTT
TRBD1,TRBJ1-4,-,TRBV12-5,CASGQGGLGTNEKLFF,TGTGCTTCTGGACAGGGGGGTTTGGGAACTAATGAAAAACTGTTTTTT
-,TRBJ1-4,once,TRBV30,CALTRQMSEKLFF,TGTGCCTTGACGCGACAGATGAGTGAAAAACTGTTTTTT
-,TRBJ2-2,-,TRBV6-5,CASSRAGAGELFF,TGTGCCAGCAGTAGGGCCGGGGCCGGGGAGCTGTTTTTT
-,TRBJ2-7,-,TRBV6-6,CASTLVPQRISYEQYF,TGTGCCAGCACACTAGTGCCCCAGCGAATCTCCTACGAGCAGTACTTC
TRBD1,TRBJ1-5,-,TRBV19,CASSIDRDQPQHF,TGTGCCAGTAGTATTGACAGGGATCAGCCCCAGCATTTT
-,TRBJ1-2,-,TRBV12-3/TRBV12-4,CASSLLPNYGYTF,TGTGCCAGCAGTCTACTCCCTAACTATGGCTACACCTTC
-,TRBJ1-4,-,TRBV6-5,CASSSGYPNEKLFF,TGTGCCAGCAGCTCAGGGTATCCTAATGAAAAACTGTTTTTT
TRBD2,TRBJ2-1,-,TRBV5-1,CASSQTSGGHNEQFF,TGCGCCAGCAGCCAGACTAGCGGGGGACACAATGAGCAGTTCTTC
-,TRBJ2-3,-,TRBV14,CASSTEGRNTDTQYF,TGTGCCAGCAGCACGGAGGGGCGAAACACAGATACGCAGTATTTT
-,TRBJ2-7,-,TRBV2,CASQLDSTANYEQYF,TGTGCCAGCCAACTCGACAGTACCGCAAACTACGAGCAGTACTTC
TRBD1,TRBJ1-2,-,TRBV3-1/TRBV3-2,CASSQDRGLLGYTF,TGTGCCAGCAGCCAGGACAGGGGGCTTTTAGGCTACACCTTC
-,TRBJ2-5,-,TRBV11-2,CASSLFQLSAGQETQYF,TGTGCCAGCAGCTTATTTCAGTTGTCGGCGGGGCAAGAGACCCAGTACTTC
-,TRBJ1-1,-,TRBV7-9,CASSSLTGPTAEAFF,TGTGCCAGCAGCTCCTTAACAGGCCCAACCGCTGAAGCTTTCTTT
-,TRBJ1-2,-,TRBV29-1,CSVESGRSHYGYTF,TGCAGCGTTGAATCGGGTCGGTCACACTATGGCTACACCTTC
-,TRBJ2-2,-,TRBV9,CASSVIAHPGGELFF,TGTGCCAGCAGCGTAATAGCGCATCCCGGGGGGGAGCTGTTTTTT
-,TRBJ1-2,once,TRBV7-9,CASSTRGNYGYTF,TGTGCCAGCAGTACGAGGGGGAACTATGGCTACACCTTC